This T cell receptor beta chain emerged from a study of shared clonotypes between healthy human individuals. Study details: For every donor, three CD4 naive, three CD4 memory, two CD8 naive and one CD8 memory plates were used.

CDR3 size: 11 residues. After removal of 7 bases from V and 15 bases from J, the junction contained 9 bases not matched to a gene. Germline assignment: CDR1 MDHEN and CDR2 SYDVKM. Partitioning of CD4+ cells yielded a CD45RA+ naive subset and a CD45RA-negative memory subset. Study-wide points: Memory subsets had estimated richness that was generally smaller than that of naive subsets.

In regard to this clone: Its target is unknown.

The method was immunoSEQ multiplex PCR; TCRdb's version includes in-frame clones alone and lacks a portion of them. The repertoire holds some 2,500,000 clones, with roughly 93% as singletons. The chain is built from TRBV28 and TRBJ2-1, with 7 bases aligning to TRBD2. Sequenced sample: naive CD4+ T cells from PBMCs. The subset denotes: CD45RA+ positively selected. The receptor comes from a man aged 18 to 35 in good health. Some clones in this sample may be carry-over from other donors' samples. CDR3 sequence reads: CASTDGLEVFF. The CDR3 DNA reads TGTGCCAGCACCGATGGACTAGAGGTGTTCTTC.